These 10 T cell receptor beta chains came from one sample sequenced in a study of blood T cell repertoires in COVID-19. Profiled with immunoSEQ multiplex PCR; TCRdb holds only in-frame clones, not every one. Of 200,000 to 250,000 clones listed, under 90% are singletons. Sequencing used PBMCs or T cells enriched from blood (not recorded which). These receptors were taken from a woman in her fifties or sixties who had been exposed to COVID-19.

The gene calls are TRBV28 and TRBJ2-1, with TRBD2 identical over 13 bases. Germline V lookup: CDR1 MDHEN, CDR2 SYDVKM. The length of the CDR3 is 18 residues. Trimming cost V 4 bases and J 0 bases; bases outside gene matches: 6. In DNA form, the CDR3 reads TGTGCCAGCAGTTCTTTACTAGCGGGGGGGCCCTCCTACAATGAGCAGTTCTTC. Translated, it gives CASSSLLAGGPSYNEQFF. Drawing the rest from reference TRBV28 and TRBJ2-1, the complete variable domain is DVKVTQSSRYLVKRTGEKVFLECVQDMDHENMFWYRQDPGLGLRLIYFSYDVKMKEKGDIPEGYSVSREKKERFSLILESASTNQTSMYLCASSSLLAGGPSYNEQFFGPGTRLTVL.

The chain employs TRBV10-1 and TRBJ2-2; no reliable D call. The length of the CDR3 is 16 residues. In germline, CDR1 is WNHNN, CDR2 SYGVQD (reference sequence). V gave up 0 bases and J gave up 0 bases, with 8 bases separating them. CDR3: CASSESWPANTGELFF. The CDR3 DNA sequence: TGCGCCAGCAGTGAGTCGTGGCCCGCGAACACCGGGGAGCTGTTTTTT.

This clone turned up a few times. The chain employs TRBV5-1 and TRBJ2-1; 10 bases agree with TRBD1. CDR1 and CDR2 (germline): SGHRS, YFSETQ. V was pared by 3 bases and J by 0 bases, with 15 bases of the junction left unmatched. The CDR3 length is 20 residues. This CDR3 reads CASSSELGTGVLSSYNEQFF. DNA for the CDR3: TGCGCCAGCAGCTCAGAATTGGGGACAGGGGTCTTAAGCTCCTACAATGAGCAGTTCTTC.

The chain links TRBV19 to TRBJ1-1; 9 bases are a match to TRBD1. The germline V gene has CDR1 LNHDA and CDR2 SQIVND (reference sequence). CDR3 size: 18 residues. The junction had 14 bases not matched to a gene; V was cut back by 4 bases and J by 2 bases. CDR3 coding DNA: TGTGCCAGTAGTAGGCAAATGTTACAGGGGGCGGGCAACACTGAAGCTTTCTTT. This sequence encodes CASSRQMLQGAGNTEAFF.

V usage is TRBV29-1 and J usage is TRBJ2-7, with 7 positions matching TRBD1. The junction had 14 bases not matched to a gene; V was cut back by 0 bases and J by 3 bases. The length of the CDR3 is 17 residues. Germline assignment: CDR1 SQVTM and CDR2 ANQGSEA. The CDR3 loop is CSVEDSGARGSFYEQYF. As DNA, the CDR3 is TGCAGCGTTGAAGATTCGGGCGCCAGGGGGTCGTTCTACGAGCAGTACTTC.

The chain carries TRBV20-1 and TRBJ1-2; the D gene is possibly TRBD1 (6 bases). Germline V gene data show CDR1 as DFQATT and CDR2 as SNEGSKA (reference sequence). CDR3 length equals 13 residues. The ends were cut back, 3 bases at V and 12 bases at J, with 20 bases in the middle. CDR3 protein: CSASRGAGKEDTF. The CDR3 DNA reads as TGCAGTGCTAGTCGGGGGGCAGGAAAGGAGGACACCTTC.

This clone was detected only a few times. J is TRBJ1-6 and V is TRBV10-3, with 7 bases aligning to TRBD1. The germline gives CDR1 ENHRY, CDR2 SYGVKD. The V gene end was trimmed by 5 bases and the J gene end by 7 bases; junction bases not matched to a gene: 8. This CDR3 has 15 residues. The CDR3 spells CAISRQGKGNSPLHF. CDR3 sequence (DNA): TGTGCCATCAGTAGACAGGGAAAGGGGAATTCACCCCTCCACTTT.

The rearrangement joins TRBV7-6 to TRBJ1-1; D may be TRBD1 (6 bases). V was shortened by 5 bases and J by 4 bases, with 14 bases between the two germline ends. CDR1 SGHVS and CDR2 FNYEAQ come from the germline V gene. CDR3 length: 14 residues. The CDR3 loop reads CASSPRGVGTEAFF. The CDR3 nucleotides are TGTGCCAGCAGCCCCAGGGGAGTGGGCACTGAAGCTTTCTTT.

This sequence joins TRBV7-2 and TRBJ1-1, with D perhaps TRBD1 (5 bases). The germline gives CDR1 SGHTA, CDR2 FQGNSA. Trimming left V 8 bases short and J 4 bases short, with 17 bases between. The CDR3 is 14 amino acids. The CDR3 here is CASRLSGVGTEAFF. DNA of the CDR3: TGTGCCAGCCGACTCTCGGGGGTCGGCACTGAAGCTTTCTTT.

This rearrangement joins TRBV5-1 to TRBJ2-7; TRBD1 aligns across 12 bases. The CDR3 runs 16 residues. The germline V gene encodes CDR1 SGHRS and CDR2 YFSETQ. With 4 bases clipped from V and 5 bases from J, the junction kept 10 bases outside the gene matches. Written as DNA, the CDR3 is TGCGCCAGCAGCGTTGGGTGGGGACAGGGGGCGGACGAGCAGTACTTC. It specifies CASSVGWGQGADEQYF.